A single sample gave rise to the 18 T cell receptor beta chains below, sequenced in a study of T-cell memory formation after mild COVID-19. TCRdb reprocessed the 5' RACE reads via MiXCR and lists one record per CDR3 protein. The repertoire holds some 120,000 distinct CDR3 sequences, about 18% seen once, with about 5% in the top ten. The material sequenced was PBMCs or a T cell subset sorted from them (not recorded which). The receptors stem from a man in his late teens or twenties who had mild COVID-19 (a few samples of this study predate the infection). Cell type and time point are not known.

The rearrangement uses TRBV7-2 and TRBJ2-5, with TRBD2 matching 11 bases. The CDR3 runs to 14 residues. Trimming cost V 5 bases and J 6 bases; bases outside gene matches: 5. The germline CDR1 and CDR2 sequences are SGHTA and FQGNSA. The CDR3: CASSPTSGGQTQYF. CDR3 sequence (DNA): TGTGCCAGCAGCCCTACTAGCGGGGGACAGACCCAGTACTTC.

The CDR3 sequence: CSAARVDEQYF. CDR3 nucleotides: TGCAGTGCTGCCCGAGTGGACGAGCAGTACTTC. V gene TRBV20-1 combines with J gene TRBJ2-7; D remains ambiguous. The CDR3 contains 11 residues. Germline V gene sequence: CDR1 DFQATT, CDR2 SNEGSKA (reference sequence). The V and J ends lost 5 bases and 5 bases respectively, with 10 bases between them.

V and J are TRBV4-1 and TRBJ2-3, with TRBD2 matching over 13 bases. V shed 11 bases, J shed 0 bases, and the junction held 11 bases outside the gene matches. The CDR3 is 17 amino acids. From germline, CDR1 is MGHRA and CDR2 YSYEKL. The CDR3 reads CAGASGLAGKSTDTQYF. The CDR3 DNA is TGCGCCGGGGCTTCGGGACTAGCGGGAAAGAGCACAGATACGCAGTATTTT.

The rearrangement joins TRBV20-1 to TRBJ2-2; D unclear. Germline V gene lookup returns CDR1 DFQATT and CDR2 SNEGSKA (reference sequence). V lost 6 bases to trimming and J lost 7 bases, with 12 bases between them. The CDR3 runs 12 residues. In nucleotides, the CDR3 is TGCAGTGCCCGTAGGGCAGGCGGGGAGCTGTTTTTT. Encoded protein: CSARRAGGELFF.

This clonotype was detected a few times. The V and J genes are TRBV5-4 and TRBJ2-2; 10 bases match TRBD2. This CDR3 contains 17 residues. Germline assignment: CDR1 SGHNT and CDR2 YYREEE (reference sequence). Trimming took 3 bases from V and 1 from J; bases not matched to a gene: 6. The CDR3 here is CASSWGLAGVNTGELFF. In nucleotides, the CDR3 is TGTGCCAGCAGCTGGGGGCTAGCGGGGGTGAACACCGGGGAGCTGTTTTTT.

The table lists this clonotype with a few counts. The rearrangement joins TRBV7-9 to TRBJ2-3; D tentatively fits TRBD1 or TRBD2 (5 bases each). The CDR3 has 15 amino acids. Germline-derived CDR1 and CDR2 are SEHNR and FQNEAQ (reference sequence). The germline V and J ends were trimmed by 8 bases and 0 bases, with 15 bases remaining between them. CDR3 residues: CASAVLGESTDTQYF. The CDR3 region has the DNA TGTGCCAGCGCAGTGTTGGGGGAAAGCACAGATACGCAGTATTTT.

This clonotype was recorded many times. This chain links TRBV27 with TRBJ2-1; the D gene could be TRBD1 or TRBD2 (6 bases each). The CDR3 covers 15 residues. Trimming left V 9 bases short and J 9 bases short, with 24 bases between. Germline loops: CDR1 MNHEY, CDR2 SMNVEV (reference sequence). The CDR3 protein is CARRFAQTGRGEQFF. DNA for the CDR3: TGTGCCAGGAGATTCGCTCAAACAGGGCGGGGTGAGCAGTTCTTC.

This clonotype was counted a few times. The V and J genes are TRBV29-1 and TRBJ2-7, with a possible D match to TRBD1 (6 bases). With 6 bases removed from V and 1 base from J, the gap between germline ends came to 10 bases. CDR1 and CDR2 (germline): SQVTM, ANQGSEA. This CDR3 is 12 amino acids long. CDR3 sequence reads: CSVGQLSYEQYF. The CDR3 DNA is TGCAGCGTCGGACAGCTTTCCTACGAGCAGTACTTC.

V usage is TRBV20-1 and J usage is TRBJ1-6, with no clear D. The CDR3 covers 15 residues. V lost 1 base, J lost 3 bases, and 10 bases lay in between. Germline CDR1 and CDR2: DFQATT and SNEGSKA (reference sequence). The chain's CDR3 is CSARVDVGYNSPLHF. CDR3 nucleotides: TGCAGTGCTAGAGTCGACGTCGGCTATAATTCACCCCTCCACTTT.

V is TRBV24-1 and J is TRBJ2-3, with TRBD2 matching 8 bases. Germline-derived CDR1 and CDR2 are KGHDR and SFDVKD. The CDR3 runs 15 residues. Trimming took 4 bases from V and 5 from J; bases not matched to a gene: 7. The CDR3 sequence: CATSDQAGGGDTQYF. Here the CDR3 DNA reads TGTGCCACCAGTGACCAGGCGGGGGGAGGAGATACGCAGTATTTT.

This clonotype was detected a few times. The chain uses TRBV27 and TRBJ1-2, with 9 bases that match TRBD1. This CDR3 region has 15 residues. The V and J ends lost 6 bases and 2 bases, in that order; junction bases with no gene match: 7. Per germline, CDR1 MNHEY and CDR2 SMNVEV (reference sequence). For the CDR3, the DNA is TGTGCCAGCAGCTCCGCGGGGACAGGGAACTATGGCTACACCTTC. It encodes CASSSAGTGNYGYTF.

The genes are TRBV7-6 and TRBJ2-2; weak D call: TRBD1 (6 bases). The germline V gene has CDR1 SGHVS and CDR2 FNYEAQ. The CDR3 contains 16 residues. The V end lost 5 bases, the J end lost 0 bases, and 13 bases lay between the germline ends. The CDR3, as DNA: TGTGCCAGCAGCCGCCGACAGGCCGCGAACACCGGGGAGCTGTTTTTT. Its protein product is CASSRRQAANTGELFF.

The V gene is TRBV7-2, the J gene TRBJ2-1, with TRBD2 identical over 11 bases. The germline V gene has CDR1 SGHTA and CDR2 FQGNSA. This CDR3 contains 16 residues. Trimming took 3 bases from V and 7 from J; bases not matched to a gene: 8. This CDR3 is CASSFQGLAGGNEQFF. The DNA of the CDR3 is TGTGCCAGCAGCTTCCAAGGACTAGCGGGCGGGAATGAGCAGTTCTTC.

The sample holds a few counts of this clonotype. The V gene is TRBV18, the J gene TRBJ2-7; a weak D match, TRBD1 (6 bases). The germline V gene encodes CDR1 KGHSH and CDR2 LQKENI. Trimming left V 3 bases short and J 5 bases short, with 14 bases between. This CDR3 comprises 14 residues. The CDR3 DNA reads as TGTGCCAGCTCACCGGGCAGGGGAACTGACGAGCAGTACGTC. Translating it yields CASSPGRGTDEQYV.

The rearrangement links TRBV7-2 to TRBJ1-1; D uncertain. With 3 bases removed from V and 10 bases from J, the gap between germline ends came to 9 bases. Per the germline V gene, CDR1 is SGHTA and CDR2 is FQGNSA. This CDR3 spans 11 amino acids. This chain's CDR3 is CASSLGGRAFF. As DNA, the CDR3 is TGTGCCAGCAGCTTGGGAGGCCGAGCTTTCTTT.

Ten or more counts support this clonotype. V usage is TRBV5-1 and J usage is TRBJ2-3, with D possibly being TRBD1 (6 bases). Germline assignment: CDR1 SGHRS and CDR2 YFSETQ. The CDR3 spans 16 residues. V lost 0 bases, J lost 4 bases, and 15 bases lay in between. The CDR3 loop reads CASSLEYRDSPDTQYF. DNA of the CDR3: TGCGCCAGCAGCTTGGAGTACAGGGATTCGCCAGATACGCAGTATTTT.

This clonotype has just a few counts. The rearrangement uses TRBV6-2 or TRBV6-3 and TRBJ2-5, with unresolved D. The CDR3 length is 16 residues. V lost 6 bases to trimming and J lost 5 bases, with 22 bases between them. Germline CDR1 reads MNHEY; CDR2 reads SVGEGT. In nucleotides, the CDR3 is TGTGCCAGCAGCTACCCTCTGGGTAGCCGTACCGAGACCCAGTACTTC. Its protein is CASSYPLGSRTETQYF.

The chain is built from TRBV25-1 and TRBJ1-2; D not resolved. Germline values: CDR1 MGHDK, CDR2 SYGVNS. CDR3 length: 14 amino acids. Between the trimmed V and J ends, which lost 5 bases and 7 bases, there was a span of 17 bases. The CDR3 bases are TGTGCCAGCAGTTTCCCCGGTAGGGATACTGGCTACACCTTC. Protein: CASSFPGRDTGYTF.